This TCR beta chain is drawn from a study of blood T cell repertoires in COVID-19. This CDR3 spans 12 amino acids. The ends were cut back, 7 bases at V and 8 bases at J, with 17 bases in the middle. CDR1 SQVTM and CDR2 ANQGSEA come from the germline V gene. Using immunoSEQ multiplex PCR, the repertoire was profiled, and TCRdb retains in-frame clones only, with some absent. The profile shows a few hundred thousand clones, around 88% of them singletons. Individuals drawn from 24 US areas were about 18 to 95 years old. The genes are TRBV29-1 and TRBJ1-2; no clear D gene. Sequenced input: PBMCs or T cells enriched from blood (not recorded which). The clonotype comes from a woman aged 45-65 years with acute COVID-19. Here the CDR3 reads CSAQTGGGGYTF. The CDR3 DNA follows: TGCAGCGCTCAAACGGGAGGAGGCGGCTACACCTTC.